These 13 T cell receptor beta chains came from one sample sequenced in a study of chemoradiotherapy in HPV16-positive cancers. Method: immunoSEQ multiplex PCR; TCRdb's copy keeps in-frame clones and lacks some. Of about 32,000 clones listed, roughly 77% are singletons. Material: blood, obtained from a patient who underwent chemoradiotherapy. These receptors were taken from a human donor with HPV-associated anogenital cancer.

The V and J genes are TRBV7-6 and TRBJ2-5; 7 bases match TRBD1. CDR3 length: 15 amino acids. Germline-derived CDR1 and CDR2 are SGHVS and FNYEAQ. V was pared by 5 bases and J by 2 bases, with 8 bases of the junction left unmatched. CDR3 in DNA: TGTGCCAGCAGCGGCCGCCGGGACAGTCAAGAGACCCAGTACTTC. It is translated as CASSGRRDSQETQYF.

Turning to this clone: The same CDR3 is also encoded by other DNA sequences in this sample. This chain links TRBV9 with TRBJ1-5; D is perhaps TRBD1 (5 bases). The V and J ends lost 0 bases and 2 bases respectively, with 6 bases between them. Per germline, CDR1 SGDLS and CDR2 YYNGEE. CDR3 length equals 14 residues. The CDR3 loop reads CASSVGGGNQPQHF. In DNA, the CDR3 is TGTGCCAGCAGCGTAGGGGGGGGCAATCAGCCCCAGCATTTT. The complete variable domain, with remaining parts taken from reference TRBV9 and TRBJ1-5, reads DSGVTQTPKHLITATGQRVTLRCSPRSGDLSVYWYQQSLDQGLQFLIQYYNGEERAKGNILERFSAQQFPDLHSELNLSSLELGDSALYFCASSVGGGNQPQHFGDGTRLSIL.

The CDR3 DNA reads as TGCGCCAGCATGTCCACGGACGTTTTTAATTCACCCCTCCACTTT. This encodes CASMSTDVFNSPLHF. The chain joins TRBV5-1 to TRBJ1-6, with unresolved D. Germline lookup yields CDR1 SGHRS and CDR2 YFSETQ. Trimming shortened V by 6 bases and J by 6 bases, and 16 bases separated the two germline ends. This CDR3 is 15 amino acids long.

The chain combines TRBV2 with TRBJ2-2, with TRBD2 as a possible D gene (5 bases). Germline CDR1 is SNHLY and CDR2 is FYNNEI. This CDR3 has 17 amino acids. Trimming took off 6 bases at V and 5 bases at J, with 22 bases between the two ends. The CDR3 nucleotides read TGTGCCAGCAGCGAGCGGAGGACGGGGATGGGTACCGGGGAGCTGTTTTTT. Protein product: CASSERRTGMGTGELFF.

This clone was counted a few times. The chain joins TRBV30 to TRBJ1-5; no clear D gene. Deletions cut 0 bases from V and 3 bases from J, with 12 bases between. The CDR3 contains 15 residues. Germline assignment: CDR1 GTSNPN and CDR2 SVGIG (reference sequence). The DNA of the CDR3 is TGTGCCTGGAGTGTTGGACGGGTTAACAATCAGCCCCAGCATTTT. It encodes CAWSVGRVNNQPQHF.

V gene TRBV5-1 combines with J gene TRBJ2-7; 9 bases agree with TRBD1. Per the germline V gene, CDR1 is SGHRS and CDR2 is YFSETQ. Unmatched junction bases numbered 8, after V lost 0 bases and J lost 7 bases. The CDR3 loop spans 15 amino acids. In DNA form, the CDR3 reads TGCGCCAGCAGCTTGGAGCCCGACAGGGGGAGGGAGCAGTACTTC. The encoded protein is CASSLEPDRGREQYF.

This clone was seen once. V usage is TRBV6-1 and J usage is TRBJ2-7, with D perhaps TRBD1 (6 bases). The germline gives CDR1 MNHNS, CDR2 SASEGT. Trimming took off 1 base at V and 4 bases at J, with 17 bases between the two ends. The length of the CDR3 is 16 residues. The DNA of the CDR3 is TGTGCCAGCAGTGAAGGACCACAGGGTTACCTATACGAGCAGTACTTC. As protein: CASSEGPQGYLYEQYF.

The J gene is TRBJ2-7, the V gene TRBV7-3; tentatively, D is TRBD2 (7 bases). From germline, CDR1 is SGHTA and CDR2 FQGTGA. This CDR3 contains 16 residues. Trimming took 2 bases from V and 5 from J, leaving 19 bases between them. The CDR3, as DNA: TGTGCCAGCAGCTTACACCCATTGGGGGGGCAGAACGAGCAGTACTTC. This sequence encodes CASSLHPLGGQNEQYF.

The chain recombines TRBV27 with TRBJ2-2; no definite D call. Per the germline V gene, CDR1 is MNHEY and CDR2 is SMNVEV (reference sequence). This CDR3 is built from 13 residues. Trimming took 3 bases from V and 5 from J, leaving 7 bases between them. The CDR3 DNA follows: TGTGCCAGCAGTTTGGGCTGGACCGGGGAGCTGTTTTTT. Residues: CASSLGWTGELFF.

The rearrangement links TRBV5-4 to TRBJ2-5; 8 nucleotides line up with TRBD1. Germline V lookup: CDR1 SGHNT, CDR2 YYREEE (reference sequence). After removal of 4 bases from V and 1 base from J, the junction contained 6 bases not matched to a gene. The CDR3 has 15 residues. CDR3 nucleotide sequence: TGTGCCAGCAGCCCGACAGGGGCCTTCCAAGAGACCCAGTACTTC. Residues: CASSPTGAFQETQYF.

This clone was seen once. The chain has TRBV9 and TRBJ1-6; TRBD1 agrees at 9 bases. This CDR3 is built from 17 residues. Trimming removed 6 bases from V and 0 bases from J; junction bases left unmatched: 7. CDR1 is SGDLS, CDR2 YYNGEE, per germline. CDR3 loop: CASNKGQGGSYNSPLHF. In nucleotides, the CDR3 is TGTGCCAGCAACAAGGGACAGGGAGGCTCCTATAATTCACCCCTCCACTTT.

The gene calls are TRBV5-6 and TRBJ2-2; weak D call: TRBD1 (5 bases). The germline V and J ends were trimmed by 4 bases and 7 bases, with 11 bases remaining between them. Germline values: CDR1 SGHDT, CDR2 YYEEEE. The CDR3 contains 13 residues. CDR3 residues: CASSARARGELFF. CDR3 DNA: TGTGCCAGCAGCGCCAGGGCACGCGGGGAGCTGTTTTTT.

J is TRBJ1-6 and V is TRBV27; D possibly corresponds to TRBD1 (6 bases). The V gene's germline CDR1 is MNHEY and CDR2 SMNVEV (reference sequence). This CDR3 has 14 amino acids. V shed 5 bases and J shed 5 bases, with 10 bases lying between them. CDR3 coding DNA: TGTGCCAGCAGTGCAAAGGGGGATAATTCACCCCTCCACTTT. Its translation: CASSAKGDNSPLHF.